This T cell receptor beta chain derives from a study of cytomegalovirus exposure and HLA in healthy donors (dated by TCRdb to about 2017). Notes on the research overall: An earlier analysis of a few hundred of the donors reported about 280 Gb of sequence data and around 120 million unique TCR beta sequences obtained from around 190 million T cells. The number of donors typed differed by locus, with roughly 629-640 for A, B, C, DRB1 and DQB1, more than 500 for DQA1, nearly 610 for DPA1, and over 400 for DPB1. In a later genetic analysis, genome-wide SNP genotypes for about three fifths of the 666 donors were used, and that subset was treated as a discovery cohort. Among the approximately 430 genotyped donors, 75% to 90% belonged to the genetic ancestry cluster associated with self-reported Caucasian donors. A later analysis re-analyzed previously published TCR beta repertoires from approximately 670 donors and added high-resolution HLA genotyping to study TCR occurrence patterns. An earlier analysis of several hundred of the donors used high-throughput TCR beta sequencing to judge whether each TCR beta V gene segment behaved as functional or pseudogenic. High-throughput TCR immunosequencing, statistical association of individual TCRs with disease status, and machine learning were combined to predict cytomegalovirus infection status. The T cell repertoires of 666 subjects were profiled by immunosequencing and related to cytomegalovirus serostatus. All discovery cohort repertoires had been generated using a single sequencing platform. On average, roughly 250,000 unique TCR beta nucleotide sequences were sequenced per donor among about 400 genotyped donors of the cohort, with around 19% of those sequences being non-productive. Besides the first cohort of approximately 670 subjects, a separate validation cohort made up of 120 different subjects was used. HLA typing covered class I and class II loci at four-digit resolution. The study aimed to test whether signatures of past pathogen exposure could be identified by cataloging public T cell receptors. In the later analysis, no new phenotypic data were used to find candidate immune exposures; instead, reliance was placed on TCR beta sequences and their occurrence across donors. Roughly five DR-DQ haplotypes were handled as single units for association and clustering, since linkage in the cohort was strong. About 300 gigabases of sequencing data and approximately 84 million unique TCR sequences were included in an early release covering around 600 HLA-typed donors. Donor age, sex, ethnicity and CMV serostatus were collected together with the repertoire data.

The cysteine opens and the phenylalanine closes a CDR3 of 14 amino acids. Only the CDR3 region is kept as DNA, spanning 42 bases read in frame from base 1. The germline V gene (reference sequence) yields WNHNN for CDR1 and SYGVQD for CDR2. Broad study findings and their caveats: Specific HLA alleles were associated with 16,951 TCR beta sequences at a false discovery rate of 0.05 in a later analysis. Correlated functional status among segregating V segments might reflect linkage disequilibrium, but an unknown experimental factor could not be ruled out. A later analysis found that TCR association rates varied across HLA loci, with DRB1 alleles showing the most associated TCRs and HLA-C alleles the fewest. A further reported finding was that TCR beta sequences accurately predicted the HLA-A and HLA-B alleles for most subjects in the first cohort. A total of 150 or so TCR beta chains were listed by the study as associated with cytomegalovirus. An earlier analysis of around 500 of the donors showed that most TCR beta V segments appeared in productive rearrangements either about 87% or about 30% of the time, which broadly matched IMGT annotations. The cohort was sequenced for TCR beta chains only, and without alpha or paired-chain data the features that could be detected were limited. In vitro tests confirmed that a few of the cytomegalovirus-associated TCR beta chains recognize cytomegalovirus antigens. Some IMGT-functional V segments, including TRBV6-2 and TRBV6-3, could not be distinguished by the 87-base-pair reads and were therefore excluded. A later analysis found that most CMV-associated TCR beta chains appeared HLA-restricted, with HLA associations seemingly driven largely by CMV exposure. While some public TCRs were present in many individuals, most TCR sequences turned up only very rarely across donors. A later analysis found that HLA-associated TCR beta chains were more clonally expanded and had lower generation probabilities than equally common non-associated chains. HLA typing was unavailable for some donors at each locus, so association tests used only the typed subset. The authors suggested that the approach could potentially be extended to other disease states and immunological phenotypes. For the cohort, immune exposure information was limited to CMV serostatus. A group of highly shared sequence variants was considered likely to be a technical artifact of the sequencing pipeline. In a later analysis, several top co-occurrence clusters were reported to appear linked to parvovirus B19, influenza, CMV and Epstein-Barr virus. Cytomegalovirus status was reported to be diagnosed by the classifier with high specificity and sensitivity in both the original and validation cohorts. Because counts were too low, seventeen rarely observed V segments, including chromosome 9 orphons, were excluded from the earlier analysis of some 590 of the donors. According to a later genetic analysis, donors in an Asian-associated ancestry cluster had fewer N-insertions in productive TCRs than the approximately 670-donor mean. V-gene and J-gene trimming of TCR beta chains was associated with a missense DCLRE1C variant in a later genetic analysis, and the association was replicated in an independent cohort. The presence/absence analyses assumed that sequencing depth was roughly uniform across donors, and that assumption may not be true. Assigning TCR associations to individual alleles was difficult when HLA alleles, especially DR and DQ, strongly co-occurred.

The library was made by the immunoSEQ multiplex PCR assay. For the multiplex PCR, a mixture combining 60 forward primers for TCR Vbeta segments and 13 reverse primers for TCR Jbeta segments was used. Amplification of the CDR3 region of rearranged TCR beta genes was performed with a multiplex PCR assay on genomic DNA. The amplified TCR beta libraries were sequenced on the Illumina HiSeq System as 87-base-pair reads. On the authors' methods: In a later analysis, about 80 million unique TCR beta chains were counted across the roughly 670 repertoires, and roughly 11 million of these chains were shared by at least two donors. A nearest-neighbor algorithm error-corrected the raw reads and collapsed the reads into unique sequences, merging closely related sequences to remove PCR and sequencing errors. CDR3 sequences were aligned to IMGT reference sequences to assign V, D and J gene segments. For a sequence to be retained, a match of at least six nucleotides was required to both a V gene segment and a J gene segment. A rearrangement was called productive if the CDR3 had no stop codons and remained in frame with V and J, and every other rearrangement was called non-productive. Following IMGT convention, CDR3 was defined as the stretch from the second conserved V-encoded cysteine up to the conserved J-encoded phenylalanine. In an earlier analysis of around 570 of the donors, sequences lacking an unambiguous match to a single V gene segment were excluded. In an earlier analysis of about 590 of the donors, a V segment was called functional when productive rearrangements were above 56.7%, and segregating when the standard deviation between donors exceeded 5%. A statistical classification framework was built to diagnose cytomegalovirus status from the catalog of TCR beta chain sequences. A later analysis assigned V and J genes by comparing TCR nucleotide sequences with IMGT/GENE-DB human TR gene sequences. A later analysis assigned CDR3 sequences and most-parsimonious VDJ recombination scenarios with the TCRdist pipeline. In a later analysis, each TCR beta chain was defined by its CDR3 amino acid sequence together with its V-gene family, and reads without a unique V-gene family were excluded. A later analysis removed 500 to 600 highly shared, low-generation-probability nucleotide sequences to deal with suspected cross-contamination and a sequencing artifact. A later analysis calculated a clonal expansion index for each public chain from normalized within-repertoire ranks of inferred template counts. Generation probabilities in a later analysis came from a VDJ recombination model fitted to out-of-frame rearrangements, and those results were checked against IGoR. In a later analysis, TCR-TCR, TCR-HLA and TCR-CMV co-occurrence was scored with hypergeometric tests, and a repertoire-size bias correction was applied to TCR pairs. In a later analysis, false discovery rates were estimated by permuting HLA or CMV assignments 20 times. A later analysis grouped co-occurring TCRs with DBSCAN, adding TCRdist sequence similarity when clustering within HLA-allele-positive subsets. Co-occurrence clustering excluded repertoires with fewer than 30,000 or more than 120,000 public chains, plus five with anomalous nucleotide sharing. The table comes from immuneACCESS by way of TCRdb, which keeps in-frame sequences with V and J called. Part of the clones is missing from these tables; in studies checked, under half for an unresolved V gene and the rest for unknown reasons. Clone size and the V and J calls come from that table; the DNA yielded D and trimming. Within this sample are 95,000 to 110,000 clones, with about 80% of them counted one time only. The ten largest clones represent around 6.1% of the sample.

The cohort was made up of 666 healthy bone marrow donors. At the time of sampling, every cohort member was nominally healthy, though immune exposures that went unrecorded were likely present. The donor was CMV seropositive and belonged to the group of 250 to 300 seropositive cohort members. A peripheral blood sample was provided by each donor, and peripheral blood mononuclear cells were used for TCR beta sequencing. Genomic DNA was extracted from the blood cell samples with the Qiagen DNeasy Blood Extraction Kit. Note on this clone: It lacks a known antigen. A read error may produce the germline difference seen at one junction end.

The origin of this receptor is a man aged 60 to 75 in good health and CMV-seropositive. Source material: PBMCs. The V gene is TRBV10-1 and the J gene is TRBJ1-2, with the D gene not confidently named. The DNA sequence is as follows: TGCGCCAGCAGTGATGGAGGTTCTAACTATGGCCACACCTTC. The resulting protein is CASSDGGSNYGHTF.